The clone carrying this TCR beta chain came up many times. Trimming left V 6 bases short and J 1 base short, with 24 bases between. This CDR3 contains 18 residues. The germline gives CDR1 SGHVS, CDR2 FQNEAQ. The data stem from a study of spatial heterogeneity in lung cancer. Each molecule of TCR cDNA was tagged with one unique molecular identifier. Using its own MiXCR run on the 5' RACE reads, TCRdb lists one record per CDR3 protein. The data hold 25,000 to 30,000 distinct CDR3 sequences, with roughly 8% observed a single time. Specified time point: sample taken at primary tumor resection. Whole RNA obtained from tumor, nontumor lung or frozen PBMC underwent sequencing without sorting. Samples came from roughly 75 TRACERx patients with untreated early-stage lung cancer.

Source: PBMCs, taken at surgery. The receptor's source is a female donor with early-stage non-small cell lung cancer. The chain employs TRBV7-8 and TRBJ1-1; D is undetermined. CDR3 sequence (DNA): TGTGCCAGCAGACGACTAAGACTTCCATTAATTTCGAACACTGAAGCTTTCTTT. Its protein is CASRRLRLPLISNTEAFF.